The next 3 T cell receptor beta chains were all read from a single sample in a study of T cells in Graves' hyperthyroidism and ophthalmopathy. It was RNA transcripts that yielded the amplified TCR beta CDR3 regions. The HTBI set primed first-round TCR CDR3 RT-PCR. TCRdb re-called the multiplex PCR reads through MiXCR, storing one row per CDR3 protein. The sample includes some 50,000 distinct CDR3 sequences, around 48% of them seen just once. The specimen was blood. These receptors came from a woman aged 45 to 65 with Graves' ophthalmopathy.

The CDR3 sequence: CSAGGTTTYEQYF. The CDR3 DNA reads TGCAGTGCCGGCGGGACTACCACCTACGAGCAGTACTTC. The chain uses TRBV20-1 and TRBJ2-7; 7 bases agree with TRBD2. V lost 6 bases to trimming and J lost 2 bases; unmatched junction nucleotides: 7. The germline V gene encodes CDR1 DFQATT and CDR2 SNEGSKA (reference sequence). The CDR3 sequence is 13 residues long.

This clonotype came up many times. CDR3 residues: CSATGSSNQPQHF. The CDR3 DNA is TGCAGTGCTACCGGGAGTAGCAATCAGCCCCAGCATTTT. The V call is TRBV20-1, the J call TRBJ1-5; D remains ambiguous. This CDR3 is built from 13 residues. V gave up 4 bases and J gave up 0 bases, with 7 bases separating them. Germline loops: CDR1 DFQATT, CDR2 SNEGSKA (reference sequence).

This clonotype was counted many times. The V and J genes are TRBV27 and TRBJ1-1; weak D call: TRBD1 (5 bases). The V gene's germline CDR1 is MNHEY and CDR2 SMNVEV (reference sequence). The CDR3 is 10 amino acids. CDR3 bases: TGTGCTCTGGCAGGGAGGGAAGCTTTCTTT. Protein sequence: CALAGREAFF.